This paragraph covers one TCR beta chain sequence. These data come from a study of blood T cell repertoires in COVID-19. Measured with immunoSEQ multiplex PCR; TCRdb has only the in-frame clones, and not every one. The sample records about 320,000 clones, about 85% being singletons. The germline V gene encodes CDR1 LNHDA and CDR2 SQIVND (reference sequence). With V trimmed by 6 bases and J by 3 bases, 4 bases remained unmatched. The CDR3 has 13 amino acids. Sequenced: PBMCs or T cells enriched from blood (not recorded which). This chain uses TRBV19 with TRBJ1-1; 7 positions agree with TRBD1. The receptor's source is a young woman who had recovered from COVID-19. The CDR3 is CASSNDRDTEAFF. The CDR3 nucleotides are TGTGCCAGTAGCAACGACAGGGACACTGAAGCTTTCTTT.